This is a list of T cell receptor beta chains from one sample in a study of blood T cells in healthy people across ages. TCRdb recomputed calls from the 5' RACE reads with MiXCR, one row per CDR3 protein. The data hold about 760,000 distinct CDR3 sequences, with around 25% observed a single time. In addition, the sample was reused for a study of T cells of mothers and their children.

Sequenced sample: blood. The receptors stem from a boy aged 10-17 years in good health. Both conserved end residues are part of each CDR3. Fields, in order: V gene, D gene, J gene, clone size, CDR3 protein, CDR3 DNA. A D gene is named only where the DNA matches it firmly. A clone size is listed for some rows: how often the clone was seen (once, few, many), or a class if it is expanded.

v_gene: TRBV5-6
d_gene: NA
j_gene: TRBJ2-2
abundance: NA
CDR3aa: CASSWQPGELFF
CDR3nt: TGTGCCAGCAGCTGGCAGCCCGGGGAGCTGTTTTTT

v_gene: TRBV4-3
d_gene: NA
j_gene: TRBJ2-1
abundance: NA
CDR3aa: CASSQESGQPNEQFF
CDR3nt: TGCGCCAGCAGCCAAGAAAGTGGCCAACCGAATGAGCAGTTCTTC

v_gene: TRBV4-3
d_gene: NA
j_gene: TRBJ1-1
abundance: few
CDR3aa: CASSLDRSLEAEAFF
CDR3nt: TGCGCCAGCAGCCTGGATAGAAGCCTAGAGGCTGAAGCTTTCTTT

v_gene: TRBV6-2/TRBV6-3
d_gene: NA
j_gene: TRBJ2-7
abundance: few
CDR3aa: CASSYSTHLLSYEQYF
CDR3nt: TGTGCCAGCAGTTATAGCACGCACTTACTCTCCTACGAGCAGTACTTC

v_gene: TRBV20-1
d_gene: TRBD1
j_gene: TRBJ2-5
abundance: NA
CDR3aa: CSARDLGRTGQETQYF
CDR3nt: TGCAGTGCTAGAGATCTGGGGAGGACAGGGCAGGAGACCCAGTACTTC

v_gene: TRBV9
d_gene: NA
j_gene: TRBJ2-1
abundance: few
CDR3aa: CASSVGGLGTYNEQFF
CDR3nt: TGTGCCAGCAGCGTAGGTGGCCTGGGGACCTACAATGAGCAGTTCTTC

v_gene: TRBV6-6
d_gene: NA
j_gene: TRBJ2-3
abundance: few
CDR3aa: CASSYLAVPKVDTQYF
CDR3nt: TGTGCCAGCAGTTATTTAGCGGTCCCAAAGGTAGATACGCAGTATTTT

v_gene: TRBV20-1
d_gene: NA
j_gene: TRBJ2-1
abundance: few
CDR3aa: CSARSVAASGNEQFF
CDR3nt: TGCAGTGCTAGATCTGTGGCAGCTTCGGGCAATGAGCAGTTCTTC

v_gene: TRBV11-3
d_gene: NA
j_gene: TRBJ2-1
abundance: NA
CDR3aa: CANSSRRLDSSSYNEQFF
CDR3nt: TGTGCCAACAGCTCAAGACGGTTGGACTCTAGCTCCTACAATGAGCAGTTCTTC

v_gene: TRBV6-2/TRBV6-3
d_gene: NA
j_gene: TRBJ2-5
abundance: few
CDR3aa: CASRALDPREQYF
CDR3nt: TGTGCCAGCAGGGCCCTCGACCCAAGGGAGCAGTACTTC

v_gene: TRBV28
d_gene: TRBD2
j_gene: TRBJ2-7
abundance: NA
CDR3aa: CASSFSRGTYEQYF
CDR3nt: TGTGCCAGCAGTTTTTCGCGGGGGACCTACGAGCAGTACTTC

v_gene: TRBV4-1
d_gene: NA
j_gene: TRBJ2-5
abundance: NA
CDR3aa: CASSQDGGPETQYF
CDR3nt: TGCGCCAGCAGCCAAGACGGAGGACCTGAGACCCAGTACTTC

v_gene: TRBV7-2
d_gene: NA
j_gene: TRBJ2-7
abundance: many
CDR3aa: CASSLAGSFSSYEQYF
CDR3nt: TGTGCCAGCAGCTTAGCGGGCAGTTTTAGCTCCTACGAGCAGTACTTC

v_gene: TRBV12-3/TRBV12-4
d_gene: TRBD2
j_gene: TRBJ2-1
abundance: few
CDR3aa: CASSSSGRPPEQFF
CDR3nt: TGTGCCAGCAGCTCTAGCGGGAGACCCCCTGAGCAGTTCTTC

v_gene: TRBV6-2/TRBV6-3
d_gene: NA
j_gene: TRBJ2-3
abundance: few
CDR3aa: CASRGGQTSTDTQYF
CDR3nt: TGTGCCAGCAGGGGGGGACAGACTAGCACAGATACGCAGTATTTT

v_gene: TRBV12-3/TRBV12-4
d_gene: NA
j_gene: TRBJ1-1
abundance: NA
CDR3aa: CASSPPLAPEAFF
CDR3nt: TGTGCCAGCAGCCCGCCCCTCGCCCCTGAAGCTTTCTTT

v_gene: TRBV5-1
d_gene: NA
j_gene: TRBJ2-3
abundance: once
CDR3aa: CASSWGQGNTDTQYF
CDR3nt: TGCGCCAGCAGCTGGGGGCAGGGGAACACAGATACGCAGTATTTT

v_gene: TRBV13
d_gene: NA
j_gene: TRBJ1-5
abundance: few
CDR3aa: CASSLSGLDQPQHF
CDR3nt: TGTGCCAGCAGCTTATCGGGGTTGGATCAGCCCCAGCATTTT

v_gene: TRBV7-9
d_gene: NA
j_gene: TRBJ2-5
abundance: few
CDR3aa: CASTAGPEETQYF
CDR3nt: TGCGCCAGCACCGCGGGTCCCGAAGAGACCCAGTACTTC

v_gene: TRBV20-1
d_gene: TRBD2
j_gene: TRBJ2-5
abundance: NA
CDR3aa: CSATSSGRGQETQYF
CDR3nt: TGCAGTGCTACAAGTAGCGGGAGGGGCCAAGAGACCCAGTACTTC

v_gene: TRBV5-1
d_gene: TRBD1
j_gene: TRBJ1-3
abundance: NA
CDR3aa: CASSDQTGLTGNTIYF
CDR3nt: TGCGCCAGCAGCGATCAGACAGGGCTGACAGGAAACACCATATATTTT

v_gene: TRBV6-6
d_gene: NA
j_gene: TRBJ1-2
abundance: NA
CDR3aa: CASSYPPAAF
CDR3nt: TGTGCCAGCAGTTACCCCCCGGCGGCCTTC

v_gene: TRBV19
d_gene: NA
j_gene: TRBJ1-1
abundance: NA
CDR3aa: CASSIDGEAFF
CDR3nt: TGTGCCAGTAGTATTGACGGTGAAGCTTTCTTT

v_gene: TRBV14
d_gene: NA
j_gene: TRBJ2-1
abundance: NA
CDR3aa: CASSQDFDSNEQFF
CDR3nt: TGTGCCAGCAGCCAAGATTTCGACAGCAATGAGCAGTTCTTC

v_gene: TRBV3-1
d_gene: TRBD1
j_gene: TRBJ2-7
abundance: NA
CDR3aa: CASSQHNRGIDEQYF
CDR3nt: TGTGCCAGCAGCCAACACAACAGGGGGATCGACGAGCAGTACTTC

v_gene: TRBV15
d_gene: NA
j_gene: TRBJ2-7
abundance: few
CDR3aa: CATSPLGSSLYEQYF
CDR3nt: TGTGCCACCAGCCCACTCGGGAGTTCACTCTACGAGCAGTACTTC

v_gene: TRBV9
d_gene: TRBD1
j_gene: TRBJ2-7
abundance: many
CDR3aa: CASSAGGQGMREQYF
CDR3nt: TGTGCCAGCAGCGCTGGGGGACAGGGCATGCGGGAGCAGTACTTC

v_gene: TRBV20-1
d_gene: NA
j_gene: TRBJ2-7
abundance: few
CDR3aa: CSAASGTYSYEQYF
CDR3nt: TGCAGTGCGGCATCCGGGACATACTCCTACGAGCAGTACTTC

v_gene: TRBV20-1
d_gene: TRBD1
j_gene: TRBJ2-5
abundance: NA
CDR3aa: CSARDRQGLMETQYF
CDR3nt: TGCAGTGCTAGAGACCGACAGGGGTTGATGGAGACCCAGTACTTC

v_gene: TRBV24-1
d_gene: TRBD1
j_gene: TRBJ2-3
abundance: NA
CDR3aa: CATVGGQGTDTQYF
CDR3nt: TGTGCCACCGTCGGGGGACAGGGGACAGATACGCAGTATTTT

v_gene: TRBV7-2
d_gene: TRBD1
j_gene: TRBJ1-6
abundance: few
CDR3aa: CASSSSGTENSPLHF
CDR3nt: TGTGCCAGCAGCTCGTCCGGGACAGAGAATTCACCCCTCCACTTT

v_gene: TRBV29-1
d_gene: NA
j_gene: TRBJ2-7
abundance: NA
CDR3aa: CSVEGRRVGGRPYEQYF
CDR3nt: TGCAGCGTTGAAGGGAGACGCGTAGGGGGTCGTCCCTACGAGCAGTACTTC

v_gene: TRBV5-1
d_gene: TRBD2
j_gene: TRBJ2-3
abundance: few
CDR3aa: CASSLLAGGPSTQYF
CDR3nt: TGCGCCAGCAGCCTTCTAGCGGGGGGGCCGAGTACGCAGTATTTT

v_gene: TRBV29-1
d_gene: TRBD2
j_gene: TRBJ2-3
abundance: NA
CDR3aa: CSVDVAGHLSTTDTQYF
CDR3nt: TGCAGCGTTGATGTAGCGGGCCACCTATCCACCACAGATACGCAGTATTTT

v_gene: TRBV12-3/TRBV12-4
d_gene: TRBD1
j_gene: TRBJ1-5
abundance: few
CDR3aa: CASRRGQGQPQHF
CDR3nt: TGTGCCAGCAGGAGGGGGCAAGGTCAGCCCCAGCATTTT

v_gene: TRBV6-5
d_gene: TRBD1
j_gene: TRBJ2-7
abundance: few
CDR3aa: CASSLTGGYSYEQYF
CDR3nt: TGTGCCAGCAGTTTAACAGGGGGCTATTCTTACGAGCAGTACTTC

v_gene: TRBV7-9
d_gene: TRBD1
j_gene: TRBJ2-2
abundance: NA
CDR3aa: CASRTDRGRNTGELFF
CDR3nt: TGTGCCAGCAGAACGGACAGGGGGCGTAACACCGGGGAGCTGTTTTTT

v_gene: TRBV7-9
d_gene: TRBD2
j_gene: TRBJ2-7
abundance: many
CDR3aa: CASSLVAGFNEQYF
CDR3nt: TGTGCCAGCAGCTTAGTAGCGGGGTTCAACGAGCAGTACTTC

v_gene: TRBV6-1
d_gene: NA
j_gene: TRBJ1-6
abundance: NA
CDR3aa: CASRTGSPLHF
CDR3nt: TGTGCCAGCAGGACAGGTTCACCCCTCCACTTT

v_gene: TRBV15
d_gene: NA
j_gene: TRBJ2-4
abundance: few
CDR3aa: CATSMDGNIQYF
CDR3nt: TGTGCCACCAGCATGGATGGGAACATTCAGTACTTC

v_gene: TRBV12-3/TRBV12-4
d_gene: TRBD2
j_gene: TRBJ2-1
abundance: few
CDR3aa: CASSRLAGEYSYNEQFF
CDR3nt: TGTGCCAGCAGCCGACTAGCGGGAGAGTACTCCTACAATGAGCAGTTCTTC